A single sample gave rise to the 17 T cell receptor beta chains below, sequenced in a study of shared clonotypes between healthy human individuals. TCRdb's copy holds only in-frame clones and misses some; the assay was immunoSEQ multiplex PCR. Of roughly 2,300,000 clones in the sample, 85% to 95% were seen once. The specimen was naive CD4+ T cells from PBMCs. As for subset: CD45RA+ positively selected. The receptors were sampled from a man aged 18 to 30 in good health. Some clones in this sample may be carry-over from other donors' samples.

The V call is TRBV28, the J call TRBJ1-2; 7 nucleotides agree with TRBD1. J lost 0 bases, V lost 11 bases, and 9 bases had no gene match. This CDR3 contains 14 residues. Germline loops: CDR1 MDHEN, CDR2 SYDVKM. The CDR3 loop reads CAGNRQGANYGYTF. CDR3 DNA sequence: TGTGCCGGAAACCGACAGGGCGCTAACTATGGCTACACCTTC.

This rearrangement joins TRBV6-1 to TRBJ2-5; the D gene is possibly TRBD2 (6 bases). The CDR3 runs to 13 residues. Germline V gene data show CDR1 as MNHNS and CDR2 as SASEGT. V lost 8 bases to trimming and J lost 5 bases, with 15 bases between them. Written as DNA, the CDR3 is TGTGCCAGCGGAGGGGTAGGGTCGGAGACCCAGTACTTC. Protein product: CASGGVGSETQYF.

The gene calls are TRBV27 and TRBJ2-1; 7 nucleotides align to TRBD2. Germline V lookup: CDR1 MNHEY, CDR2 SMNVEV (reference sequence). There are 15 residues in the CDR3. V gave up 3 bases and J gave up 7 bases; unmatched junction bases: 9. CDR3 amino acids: CASSLRGLIWNEQFF. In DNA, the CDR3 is TGTGCCAGCAGTTTGCGGGGGTTGATATGGAATGAGCAGTTCTTC.

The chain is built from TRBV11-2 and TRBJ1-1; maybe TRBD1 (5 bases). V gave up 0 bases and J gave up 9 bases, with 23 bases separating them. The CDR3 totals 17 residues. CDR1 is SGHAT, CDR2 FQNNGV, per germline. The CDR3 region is CASSLDLSAGEAGKAFF. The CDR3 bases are TGTGCCAGCAGCTTAGATCTGTCGGCTGGTGAGGCAGGGAAAGCTTTCTTT.

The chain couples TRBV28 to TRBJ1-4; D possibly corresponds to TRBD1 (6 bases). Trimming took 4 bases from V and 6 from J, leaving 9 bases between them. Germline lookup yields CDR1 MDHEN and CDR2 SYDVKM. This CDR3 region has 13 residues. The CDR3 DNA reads TGTGCCAGCAGTTGGGCAGGGGATGAAAAACTGTTTTTT. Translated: CASSWAGDEKLFF. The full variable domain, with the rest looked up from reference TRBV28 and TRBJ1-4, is DVKVTQSSRYLVKRTGEKVFLECVQDMDHENMFWYRQDPGLGLRLIYFSYDVKMKEKGDIPEGYSVSREKKERFSLILESASTNQTSMYLCASSWAGDEKLFFGSGTQLSVL.

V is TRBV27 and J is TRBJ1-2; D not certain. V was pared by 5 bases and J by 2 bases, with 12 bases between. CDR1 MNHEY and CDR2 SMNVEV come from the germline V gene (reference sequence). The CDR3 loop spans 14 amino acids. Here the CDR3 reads CASSPLPTNYGYTF. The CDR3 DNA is TGTGCCAGCAGTCCCCTCCCGACAAACTATGGCTACACCTTC.

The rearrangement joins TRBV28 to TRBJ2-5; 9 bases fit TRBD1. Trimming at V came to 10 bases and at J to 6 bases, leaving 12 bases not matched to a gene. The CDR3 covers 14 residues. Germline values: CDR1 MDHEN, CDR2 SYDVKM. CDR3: CATMMDRGRKTQYF. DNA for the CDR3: TGTGCCACCATGATGGACAGGGGCCGTAAGACCCAGTACTTC.

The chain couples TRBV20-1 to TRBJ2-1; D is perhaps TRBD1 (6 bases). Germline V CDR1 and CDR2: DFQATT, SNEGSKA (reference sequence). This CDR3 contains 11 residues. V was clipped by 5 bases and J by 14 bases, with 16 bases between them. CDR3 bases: TGCAGTGCTTACCTCCGGGACACAAAGTTCTTC. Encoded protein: CSAYLRDTKFF.

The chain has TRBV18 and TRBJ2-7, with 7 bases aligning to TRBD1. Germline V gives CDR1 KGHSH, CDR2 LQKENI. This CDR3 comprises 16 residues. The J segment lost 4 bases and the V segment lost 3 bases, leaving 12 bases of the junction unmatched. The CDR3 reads CASSPPGTVRRYEQYF. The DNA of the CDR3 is TGTGCCAGCTCACCCCCCGGGACAGTGAGGCGGTACGAGCAGTACTTC.

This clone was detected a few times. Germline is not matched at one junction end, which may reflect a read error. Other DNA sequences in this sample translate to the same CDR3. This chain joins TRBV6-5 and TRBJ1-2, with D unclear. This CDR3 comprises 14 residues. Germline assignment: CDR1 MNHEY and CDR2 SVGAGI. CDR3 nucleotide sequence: TGTGCCAGCAGCTACTCACGGGTCAACTATGGCTACACCTTC. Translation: CASSYSRVNYGYTF.

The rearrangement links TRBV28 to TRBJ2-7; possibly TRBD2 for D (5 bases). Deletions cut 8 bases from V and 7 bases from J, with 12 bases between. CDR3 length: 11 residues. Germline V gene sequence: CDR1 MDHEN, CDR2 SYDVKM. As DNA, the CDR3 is TGTGCCAGCCGGGGTAATACGGAGCAGTACTTC. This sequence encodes CASRGNTEQYF.

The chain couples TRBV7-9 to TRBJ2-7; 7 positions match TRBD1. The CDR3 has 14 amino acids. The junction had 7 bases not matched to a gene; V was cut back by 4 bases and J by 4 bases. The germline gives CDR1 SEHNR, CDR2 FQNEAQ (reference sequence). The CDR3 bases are TGTGCCAGCAGCTCAGACAGGGTGGGATACGAGCAGTACTTC. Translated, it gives CASSSDRVGYEQYF. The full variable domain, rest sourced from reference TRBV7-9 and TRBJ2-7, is DTGVSQNPRHKITKRGQNVTFRCDPISEHNRLYWYRQTLGQGPEFLTYFQNEAQLEKSRLLSDRFSAERPKGSFSTLEIQRTEQGDSAMYLCASSSDRVGYEQYFGPGTRLTVT.

As DNA, the CDR3 is TGTGCCAGCACTCCAGTAGGTACGCAGTATTTT. It translates to CASTPVGTQYF. The chain uses TRBV2 and TRBJ2-3; D gene unclear. The germline V and J ends were trimmed by 7 bases and 8 bases, with 10 bases remaining between them. This CDR3 is built from 11 residues. Germline CDR1 and CDR2: SNHLY and FYNNEI.

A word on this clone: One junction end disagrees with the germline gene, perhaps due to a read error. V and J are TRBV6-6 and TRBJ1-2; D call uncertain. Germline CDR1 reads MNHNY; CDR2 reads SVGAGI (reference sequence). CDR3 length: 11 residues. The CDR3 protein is CASSYSNQAYF. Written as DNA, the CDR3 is TGTGCCAGCAGTTACTCGAACCAGGCCTACTTC.

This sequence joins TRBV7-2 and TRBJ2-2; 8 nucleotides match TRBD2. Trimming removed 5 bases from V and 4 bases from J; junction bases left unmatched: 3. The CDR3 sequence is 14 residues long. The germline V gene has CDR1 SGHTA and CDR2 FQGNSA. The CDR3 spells CASSASGGTGELFF. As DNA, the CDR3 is TGTGCCAGCAGCGCAAGCGGGGGCACCGGGGAGCTGTTTTTT.

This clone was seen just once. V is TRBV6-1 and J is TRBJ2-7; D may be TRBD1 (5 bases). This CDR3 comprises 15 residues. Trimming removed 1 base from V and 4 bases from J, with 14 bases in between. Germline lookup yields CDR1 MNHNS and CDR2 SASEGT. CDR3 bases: TGTGCCAGCAGTGAAGGCGGACACTCCTGGTACGAGCAGTACTTC. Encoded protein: CASSEGGHSWYEQYF.

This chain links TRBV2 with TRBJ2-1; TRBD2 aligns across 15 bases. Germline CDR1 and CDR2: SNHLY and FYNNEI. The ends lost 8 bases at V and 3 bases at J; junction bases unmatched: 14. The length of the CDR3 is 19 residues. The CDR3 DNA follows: TGTGCCAGCCGTACCGGGACTAGCGGGAGGACCATCTACTACAATGAGCAGTTCTTC. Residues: CASRTGTSGRTIYYNEQFF.